The 10 T cell receptor beta chains below come from one sample, sequenced in a study of blood T cell repertoires in COVID-19. Sequenced by immunoSEQ multiplex PCR; TCRdb stores in-frame clones only, minus some. The data show 150,000 to 200,000 clones, 80% to 90% seen once. The sequenced sample consisted of peripheral blood. These receptors were collected from a man aged 35-49 years who had recovered from COVID-19.

The chain is built from TRBV3-1 (or the pseudogene TRBV3-2) and TRBJ2-7, with TRBD1 matching over 8 bases. V was pared by 1 base and J by 2 bases, with 1 base of the junction left unmatched. Germline loops: CDR1 LGHDT, CDR2 YNNKEL (reference sequence). This CDR3 spans 14 amino acids. The CDR3 spells CASSQGTGTYEQYF. The CDR3 region has the DNA TGTGCCAGCAGCCAAGGGACAGGGACCTACGAGCAGTACTTC.

The chain combines TRBV27 with TRBJ1-2; TRBD1 aligns across 7 bases. J lost 5 bases, V lost 9 bases, and 12 bases had no gene match. CDR3 length: 14 residues. Germline values: CDR1 MNHEY, CDR2 SMNVEV (reference sequence). This chain's CDR3 is CASAQRGQFYGYTF. CDR3 coding DNA: TGTGCCAGTGCCCAGAGGGGGCAGTTTTATGGCTACACCTTC.

The chain joins TRBV4-3 to TRBJ1-2; tentatively, D is TRBD1 (6 bases). The CDR3 consists of 15 residues. Trimming took off 2 bases at V and 2 bases at J, with 12 bases between the two ends. Germline V gene lookup returns CDR1 LGHNA and CDR2 YSLEER. CDR3 sequence: CASSQTGWGNYGYTF. CDR3 in DNA: TGCGCCAGCAGCCAAACAGGGTGGGGGAACTATGGCTACACCTTC.

The V call is TRBV20-1, the J call TRBJ2-1, with TRBD2 matching over 8 bases. The CDR3 has 11 amino acids. The germline V gene has CDR1 DFQATT and CDR2 SNEGSKA (reference sequence). The junction had 7 bases not matched to a gene; V was cut back by 4 bases and J by 14 bases. CDR3 in amino acids: CSANPTSEKFF. For the CDR3, the DNA is TGCAGTGCTAATCCGACTAGCGAGAAGTTCTTC.

The chain employs TRBV12-3 or TRBV12-4 and TRBJ1-5; TRBD1 might be the D (6 bases). The CDR3 loop spans 13 amino acids. Trimming removed 8 bases from V and 2 bases from J, with 10 bases in between. The CDR3 DNA follows: TGTGCCAGCCGGGCAGGGGGCAATCAGCCCCAGCATTTT. Translated: CASRAGGNQPQHF.

This clone showed up just a few times. The chain joins TRBV19 to TRBJ2-3; 7 bases agree with TRBD2. The CDR3 is made up of 16 amino acids. Trimming took 1 base from V and 2 from J; bases not matched to a gene: 6. Germline V CDR1 and CDR2: LNHDA, SQIVND (reference sequence). For the CDR3, the DNA is TGTGCCAGTAGTATAGGTGGGGGGGGTAACACAGATACGCAGTATTTT. It codes for CASSIGGGGNTDTQYF.

V usage is TRBV5-6 and J usage is TRBJ2-4, with a weak D call TRBD2 (5 bases). In germline, CDR1 is SGHDT, CDR2 YYEEEE. This CDR3 region has 16 residues. V lost 0 bases to trimming and J lost 1 base, with 11 bases between them. CDR3 bases: TGTGCCAGCAGCTTGGTTGGCGGCGGGGCCAAAAACATTCAGTACTTC. Translating gives CASSLVGGGAKNIQYF.

This chain connects TRBV28 to TRBJ2-1, with D perhaps TRBD1 (5 bases). This CDR3 is 14 amino acids long. CDR1 and CDR2 (germline): MDHEN, SYDVKM. The V gene lost 2 bases and the J gene lost 6 bases, with 11 bases spanning the gap. CDR3 DNA sequence: TGTGCCAGCAGTTTAAGTCAGGGCAGCAATGAGCAGTTCTTC. The encoded protein is CASSLSQGSNEQFF.

This chain links TRBV30 with TRBJ2-2; 11 bases agree with TRBD1. Per germline, CDR1 GTSNPN and CDR2 SVGIG (reference sequence). The CDR3 runs 13 residues. V lost 8 bases and J lost 4; bases outside the gene matches: 3. CDR3 DNA: TGTGCCGGGGGGACAGGGGGCACCGGGGAGCTGTTTTTT. It translates to CAGGTGGTGELFF.

The chain employs TRBV29-1 and TRBJ1-2, with D perhaps TRBD1 (5 bases). CDR1 and CDR2 from the germline V gene are SQVTM and ANQGSEA. This CDR3 has 17 amino acids. V gave up 2 bases and J gave up 6 bases, with 25 bases separating them. CDR3 sequence reads: CSVESLRDSLTGNGYTF. CDR3 in DNA: TGCAGCGTTGAATCTCTGCGGGACTCCCTCACGGGGAATGGCTACACCTTC.